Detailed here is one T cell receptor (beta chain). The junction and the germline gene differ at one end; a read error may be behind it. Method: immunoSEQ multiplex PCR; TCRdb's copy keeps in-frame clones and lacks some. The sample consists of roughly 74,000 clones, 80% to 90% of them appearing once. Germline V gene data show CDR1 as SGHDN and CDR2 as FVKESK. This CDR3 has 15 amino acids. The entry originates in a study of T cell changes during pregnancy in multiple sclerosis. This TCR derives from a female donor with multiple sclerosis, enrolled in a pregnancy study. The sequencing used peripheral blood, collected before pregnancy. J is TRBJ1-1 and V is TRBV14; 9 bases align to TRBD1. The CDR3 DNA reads TGTGCCAGCAGCCGCTGGACAGGGGTGAACGCTGAAGCTTTCTTT. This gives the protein CASSRWTGVNAEAFF.